The 11 T cell receptor beta chains given below trace back to one sample, sequenced in a study of blood T cell repertoires in COVID-19. Sequenced by immunoSEQ multiplex PCR; TCRdb stores in-frame clones only, minus some. Found here are some 180,000 clones, over 75% of them singletons; the top ten hold nearly 0.55%. What was sequenced was peripheral blood. All receptors derive from a man in his fifties with acute or convalescent COVID-19.

The V and J genes are TRBV9 and TRBJ1-1; D is uncertain. Germline-derived CDR1 and CDR2 are SGDLS and YYNGEE. V gave up 2 bases and J gave up 5 bases, with 10 bases separating them. This CDR3 spans 13 amino acids. The CDR3 region is CASSVGPDTEAFF. CDR3 DNA sequence: TGTGCCAGCAGCGTGGGCCCGGATACTGAAGCTTTCTTT.

The chain carries TRBV6-1 and TRBJ1-5; the D gene is possibly TRBD1 (6 bases). From germline, CDR1 is MNHNS and CDR2 SASEGT. With 1 base removed from V and 11 bases from J, the gap between germline ends came to 12 bases. There are 13 residues in the CDR3. CDR3 in DNA: TGTGCCAGCAGTGAAGTGGAGGGGGGGTCCCAGCATTTT. Protein: CASSEVEGGSQHF.

This clone is a singleton in its sample. A junction end diverges from the germline sequence, so it may reflect a read error. The chain joins TRBV6-2 or TRBV6-3 to TRBJ2-7; D gene unclear. Per the germline V gene, CDR1 is MNHEY and CDR2 is SVGEGT. This CDR3 contains 14 residues. The CDR3 here is CTSSFSAPSYEQYF. The CDR3 nucleotides read TGTACCAGCAGTTTTAGTGCTCCCTCCTACGAGCAGTACTTC.

The chain has TRBV24-1 and TRBJ1-2; 8 bases are shared with TRBD1. The CDR3 extends over 17 amino acids. Losses at the gene ends were 4 bases for V and 6 bases for J; bases not matched to a gene: 15. Germline-derived CDR1 and CDR2 are KGHDR and SFDVKD. CDR3 residues: CATSDSANGQGKHGYTF. CDR3 nucleotides: TGTGCCACCAGTGACTCCGCTAACGGACAGGGTAAGCATGGCTACACCTTC.

V usage is TRBV7-2 and J usage is TRBJ1-1; D perhaps matches TRBD1 (5 bases). Trimming stripped 5 bases from V and 4 bases from J, with 14 bases between. Germline V lookup: CDR1 SGHTA, CDR2 FQGNSA. This CDR3 region has 14 residues. The CDR3 spells CASSPWGGITEAFF. CDR3 bases: TGTGCCAGCAGCCCATGGGGGGGGATCACTGAAGCTTTCTTT.

The V and J genes are TRBV7-3 and TRBJ1-5, with D possibly being TRBD1 (5 bases). Per germline, CDR1 SGHTA and CDR2 FQGTGA. V was cut by 5 bases and J by 3 bases, with 8 bases left in between. This CDR3 has 13 amino acids. As DNA, the CDR3 is TGTGCCAGCAGCCAGGGCAACAATCAGCCCCAGCATTTT. It encodes CASSQGNNQPQHF. Looking up the rest from reference TRBV7-3 and TRBJ1-5 gives the full variable domain: GAGVSQTPSNKVTEKGKYVELRCDPISGHTALYWYRQSLGQGPEFLIYFQGTGAADDSGLPNDRFFAVRPEGSVSTLKIQRTERGDSAVYLCASSQGNNQPQHFGDGTRLSIL.

The V gene is TRBV27, the J gene TRBJ2-7; D might be TRBD2 (6 bases). Trimming removed 10 bases from V and 2 bases from J, with 9 bases in between. CDR1 and CDR2 (germline): MNHEY, SMNVEV (reference sequence). This CDR3 contains 11 residues. This CDR3 is CAMEGTYEQYF. CDR3 bases: TGTGCCATGGAGGGTACCTACGAGCAGTACTTC.

The sample holds one count of this clone. DNA for the CDR3: TGTGCCAGCAGCTTTCTAGCGGGGCCCCACAATGAGCAGTTCTTC. This codes for CASSFLAGPHNEQFF. The chain employs TRBV5-6 and TRBJ2-1, with TRBD2 matching over 9 bases. The length of the CDR3 is 15 residues. Germline trimming cut 2 bases from V and 5 bases from J; bases unmatched to any gene: 5. Per germline, CDR1 SGHDT and CDR2 YYEEEE.

The V and J genes are TRBV10-2 and TRBJ1-1, with a possible D match to TRBD1 (5 bases). From germline, CDR1 is WSHSY and CDR2 SAAADI. The germline V and J ends were trimmed by 5 bases and 2 bases, with 21 bases remaining between them. CDR3 size: 17 residues. The CDR3 sequence: CASSHTYLTRGNTEAFF. CDR3 nucleotide sequence: TGCGCCAGCAGTCACACCTACTTGACAAGGGGAAACACTGAAGCTTTCTTT.

The chain has TRBV7-9 and TRBJ2-3, with 10 bases matching TRBD2. The CDR3 is 15 residues long. J gave up 4 bases and V 5 bases, and 6 bases lay outside the gene matches. Germline V gene data show CDR1 as SEHNR and CDR2 as FQNEAQ (reference sequence). The CDR3 nucleotides read TGTGCCAGCAGCAGAAGTAGCGGGAGGCCAGATACGCAGTATTTT. This sequence encodes CASSRSSGRPDTQYF.

This clone was seen more than once but under ten times. This chain links TRBV6-2 or TRBV6-3 with TRBJ1-5; TRBD1 is a possible D gene (5 bases). Germline V gives CDR1 MNHEY, CDR2 SVGEGT. This CDR3 is built from 12 residues. V gave up 5 bases and J gave up 6 bases, with 8 bases separating them. CDR3 DNA: TGTGCCAGCAGTCCAAGGGGTCAGCCCCAGCATTTT. Translation: CASSPRGQPQHF.